This T cell receptor (beta chain) originates from a study of cytomegalovirus exposure and HLA in healthy donors. Overall study findings and caveats: Certain sequence variants were highly shared and formed a cluster, and this cluster was likely a sequencing artifact. The study reported that TCR beta sequences accurately predicted HLA-A and HLA-B alleles in most subjects. A later look showed TCR association rates differing by HLA locus, highest for DRB1 and lowest for HLA-C.

The PCR ran on 60 Vbeta and 13 Jbeta primers. Here immunoSEQ multiplex PCR was the method, and the copy in TCRdb shows in-frame clones only, minus some. Found here are 180,000 or so clones, roughly 80% of them singletons; the top ten hold approximately 0.8%. The V end was cut by 3 bases, the J end by 0 bases, with 8 bases between. The CDR3 length is 14 residues. Germline-derived CDR1 and CDR2 are MNHEY and SVGAGI. As regards this clone: Its antigen is not known.

The sequenced sample was PBMCs. The chain combines TRBV6-5 with TRBJ1-2; D not resolved. The receptor was derived from a woman aged 18-35 years in good health and CMV-seronegative. CDR3 bases: TGTGCCAGCAGTTATCGGTACGCTAACTATGGCTACACCTTC. Translation: CASSYRYANYGYTF.